One sample yielded the 24 T cell receptor beta chains listed below, sequenced in a study of brain T cells in children with intractable seizures listed by TCRdb under 2021. The library was generated by the immunoSEQ multiplex PCR assay. What TCRdb holds here is the immuneACCESS table cut down to in-frame rearrangements. Part of the clones is not present; checked against another copy, under half of the missing clones reflect an unresolved V gene, and the others are unexplained. Present in this sample are 100,000 to 120,000 clones, approximately 94% of which were seen just once. The ten largest clones represent around 4.1% of the sample. The time point label on this specimen signifies: resected brain tissue, or blood drawn just prior to surgery. Sequencing used peripheral blood, obtained at surgery. The receptors originated from a boy younger than two with hemimegalencephaly and intractable seizures.

The rearrangement joins TRBV5-1 to TRBJ2-1; no reliable D call. V lost 5 bases and J lost 6, with 12 bases in between. This CDR3 has 13 residues. CDR1 and CDR2 from the germline V gene are SGHRS and YFSETQ. The CDR3 here is CASSHVWGNEQFF. The CDR3 DNA is TGCGCCAGCAGTCATGTATGGGGCAATGAGCAGTTCTTC.

The chain is built from TRBV6-1 and TRBJ1-6; D is ambiguous. The CDR3 has 15 residues. V was shortened by 2 bases and J by 7 bases, with 12 bases between the two germline ends. Germline V CDR1 and CDR2: MNHNS, SASEGT. CDR3 sequence: CASSEYGVGNSPLHF. In nucleotides, the CDR3 is TGTGCCAGCAGTGAATACGGGGTAGGAAATTCACCCCTCCACTTT.

The J gene is TRBJ2-7, the V gene TRBV11-2; TRBD2 matches at 11 bases. J gave up 6 bases and V 5 bases, and 6 bases lay outside the gene matches. The CDR3 sequence is 14 residues long. Germline V CDR1 and CDR2: SGHAT, FQNNGV. CDR3 sequence: CASSLIAGGREQYF. CDR3 DNA: TGTGCCAGCAGCCTAATAGCGGGAGGGCGCGAGCAGTACTTC.

The J gene is TRBJ1-5, the V gene TRBV19; D gene uncertain. Per the germline V gene, CDR1 is LNHDA and CDR2 is SQIVND (reference sequence). The CDR3 loop spans 15 amino acids. CDR3 region: CASSELKGSEQPQHF. The CDR3 DNA reads TGTGCGTCGTCGGAGTTGAAGGGTTCCGAACAGCCCCAGCATTTT.

This chain joins TRBV7-2 and TRBJ2-3, with D perhaps matching TRBD2 (6 bases). Germline V gene data show CDR1 as SGHTA and CDR2 as FQGNSA. The CDR3 loop spans 16 amino acids. V was clipped by 1 base and J by 6 bases, with 17 bases between them. CDR3: CASSLVGGPRGDTQYF. The CDR3, as DNA: TGTGCCAGCAGCTTAGTCGGCGGACCCCGGGGGGATACGCAGTATTTT.

J is TRBJ2-1 and V is TRBV6-5; D ambiguous. Germline CDR1 is MNHEY and CDR2 is SVGAGI. The length of the CDR3 is 10 residues. V shed 8 bases and J shed 9 bases, with 8 bases lying between them. CDR3 region: CASRWGEQFF. The CDR3 coding sequence is TGTGCCAGCCGGTGGGGTGAGCAGTTCTTC.

Concerning this clone: Other DNA sequences from this sample encode an identical CDR3 as well. This chain links TRBV24-1 with TRBJ1-6, with no clear D. V dropped 3 bases and J dropped 6 bases, with 2 bases sitting between them. Germline values: CDR1 KGHDR, CDR2 SFDVKD. The CDR3 has 12 residues. CDR3 residues: CATSDPNSPLHF. The CDR3 DNA follows: TGTGCCACCAGTGATCCTAATTCACCCCTCCACTTT.

The chain couples TRBV3-1 (or the pseudogene TRBV3-2) to TRBJ2-1; 7 bases align to TRBD2. Germline V lookup: CDR1 LGHDT, CDR2 YNNKEL (reference sequence). The ends lost 6 bases at V and 3 bases at J; junction bases unmatched: 11. This CDR3 region has 16 residues. The CDR3: CASRHQAGSDYNEQFF. CDR3 DNA: TGTGCCAGCAGACACCAAGCGGGGTCTGACTACAATGAGCAGTTCTTC.

This clone was seen just once. This chain connects TRBV7-9 to TRBJ1-2; the D gene is possibly TRBD1 (6 bases). Germline CDR1 reads SEHNR; CDR2 reads FQNEAQ (reference sequence). The germline V and J ends were trimmed by 4 bases and 2 bases, with 8 bases remaining between them. CDR3 length equals 13 residues. CDR3 DNA sequence: TGTGCCAGCAGCTCCGGGACAAACTATGGCTACACCTTC. This codes for CASSSGTNYGYTF. Looking up the rest from reference TRBV7-9 and TRBJ1-2 gives the full variable domain: DTGVSQNPRHKITKRGQNVTFRCDPISEHNRLYWYRQTLGQGPEFLTYFQNEAQLEKSRLLSDRFSAERPKGSFSTLEIQRTEQGDSAMYLCASSSGTNYGYTFGSGTRLTVV.

The chain has TRBV7-3 and TRBJ2-3; D is undetermined. Trimming removed 4 bases from V and 2 bases from J, with 10 bases in between. Germline CDR1 reads SGHTA; CDR2 reads FQGTGA. The CDR3 spans 14 residues. CDR3 region: CASSSAGPTDTQYF. The DNA of the CDR3 is TGTGCCAGCAGCTCGGCAGGCCCCACAGATACGCAGTATTTT.

This rearrangement joins TRBV18 to TRBJ1-1; D perhaps matches TRBD1 (6 bases). This CDR3 is built from 14 residues. Germline V lookup: CDR1 KGHSH, CDR2 LQKENI. Trimming pared 2 bases from V and 5 bases from J, leaving 12 bases between. The CDR3 region has the DNA TGTGCCAGCTCACCATCGGGGGGCAGGACTGAAGCTTTCTTT. Translation gives CASSPSGGRTEAFF.

The J gene is TRBJ2-6, the V gene TRBV3-1 (or the pseudogene TRBV3-2); unclear D gene. This CDR3 is built from 16 residues. V was trimmed by 5 bases and J by 0 bases, leaving 11 bases between them. Per germline, CDR1 LGHDT and CDR2 YNNKEL (reference sequence). In nucleotides, the CDR3 is TGTGCCAGCAGCGCAGACATCCCCTCTGGGGCCAACGTCCTGACTTTC. Its protein is CASSADIPSGANVLTF.

This clone appeared a single time. The rearrangement uses TRBV27 and TRBJ2-2; D gene unclear. CDR3 length: 12 amino acids. Trimming pared 6 bases from V and 4 bases from J, leaving 6 bases between. Per germline, CDR1 MNHEY and CDR2 SMNVEV (reference sequence). CDR3 coding DNA: TGTGCCAGCAGGGGGTTCACCGGGGAGCTGTTTTTT. It specifies CASRGFTGELFF.

This chain connects TRBV7-9 to TRBJ1-5; weak D call: TRBD1 (6 bases). The CDR3 is 17 amino acids. Trimming took off 4 bases at V and 3 bases at J, with 19 bases between the two ends. The germline V gene encodes CDR1 SEHNR and CDR2 FQNEAQ (reference sequence). CDR3 region: CASSSTQGGWDNQPQHF. Written as DNA, the CDR3 is TGTGCCAGCAGCTCTACACAGGGCGGGTGGGACAATCAGCCCCAGCATTTT. Combining the CDR3 with reference TRBV7-9 and TRBJ1-5 gives the whole variable domain DTGVSQNPRHKITKRGQNVTFRCDPISEHNRLYWYRQTLGQGPEFLTYFQNEAQLEKSRLLSDRFSAERPKGSFSTLEIQRTEQGDSAMYLCASSSTQGGWDNQPQHFGDGTRLSIL.

The chain links TRBV12-3 or TRBV12-4 to TRBJ2-1; D is ambiguous. The length of the CDR3 is 13 residues. V lost 1 base, J lost 3 bases, and 4 bases lay in between. The DNA for the CDR3 is TGTGCCAGCAGTTTAGGGTTCTACAATGAGCAGTTCTTC. It specifies CASSLGFYNEQFF.

The chain carries TRBV11-2 and TRBJ2-7; TRBD1 agrees at 7 bases. V shed 4 bases, J shed 2 bases, and the junction held 8 bases outside the gene matches. CDR1 and CDR2 (germline): SGHAT, FQNNGV. The CDR3 length is 15 residues. The CDR3 protein is CASSSPGQHPYEQYF. The CDR3 coding sequence is TGTGCCAGCAGCTCCCCGGGACAGCACCCCTACGAGCAGTACTTC.

The chain links TRBV3-1 (or the pseudogene TRBV3-2) to TRBJ2-7, with D possibly being TRBD1 or TRBD2 (5 bases each). V shed 1 base and J shed 7 bases, with 14 bases lying between them. The V gene's germline CDR1 is LGHDT and CDR2 YNNKEL (reference sequence). The length of the CDR3 is 14 residues. The CDR3 DNA reads TGTGCCAGCAGCCAAGCTAGGGGCCCGGGGGAGCAGTACTTC. It translates to CASSQARGPGEQYF.

The genes are TRBV9 and TRBJ1-6; 7 bases are a match to TRBD1. Trimming at V came to 0 bases and at J to 9 bases, leaving 6 bases not matched to a gene. Germline V gene lookup returns CDR1 SGDLS and CDR2 YYNGEE. This CDR3 spans 15 amino acids. The CDR3 DNA is TGTGCCAGCAGCGTAGAGGGACAGCCAAGTTCACCCCTCCACTTT. Protein: CASSVEGQPSSPLHF.

The rearrangement uses TRBV20-1 and TRBJ2-5; 9 positions match TRBD1. The CDR3 runs to 15 residues. The V and J ends lost 3 bases and 2 bases, in that order; junction bases with no gene match: 7. Looked up from germline, CDR1 is DFQATT and CDR2 is SNEGSKA (reference sequence). The CDR3 spells CSASPGTGNQETQYF. CDR3 sequence (DNA): TGCAGTGCTAGTCCCGGGACAGGGAATCAAGAGACCCAGTACTTC.

Points on this clone: Other DNA sequences in the same sample also yield this CDR3. The V call is TRBV7-3, the J call TRBJ2-6; possible D gene TRBD2, 7 bases. Germline CDR1 and CDR2: SGHTA and FQGTGA. This CDR3 region has 16 residues. V lost 5 bases and J 2 bases, leaving 13 bases between the germline ends. In DNA form, the CDR3 reads TGTGCCAGCAGCGCACAAGGGGGGGCTGGGGCCAACGTCCTGACTTTC. Translating gives CASSAQGGAGANVLTF.

CDR3 loop: CASSQRLVAYEQYF. The CDR3, as DNA: TGTGCCAGCAGCCAACGACTCGTGGCCTACGAGCAGTACTTC. The rearrangement joins TRBV14 to TRBJ2-7; D gene uncertain. Germline lookup yields CDR1 SGHDN and CDR2 FVKESK. With 2 bases removed from V and 2 bases from J, the gap between germline ends came to 10 bases. The CDR3 totals 14 residues.

This chain joins TRBV20-1 and TRBJ2-1, with 13 bases that match TRBD2. Germline V gene lookup returns CDR1 DFQATT and CDR2 SNEGSKA (reference sequence). There are 16 residues in the CDR3. Unmatched junction bases numbered 5, after V lost 3 bases and J lost 3 bases. CDR3 sequence (DNA): TGCAGTGCTAGTACTAGCGGGAGGGAATTCTACAATGAGCAGTTCTTC. It is translated as CSASTSGREFYNEQFF.

This chain links TRBV12-3 or TRBV12-4 with TRBJ1-1, with D unclear. Trimming removed 4 bases at V and 1 base at J, with 4 bases between. The CDR3 extends over 12 amino acids. In DNA form, the CDR3 reads TGTGCCAGCAGTTCAGGGAACACTGAAGCTTTCTTT. It codes for CASSSGNTEAFF.

The V call is TRBV19, the J call TRBJ2-7; D is ambiguous. V was cut by 5 bases and J by 1 base, with 9 bases left in between. Germline V CDR1 and CDR2: LNHDA, SQIVND (reference sequence). There are 13 residues in the CDR3. For the CDR3, the DNA is TGTGCCAGTAGTCCCCAGTTTTCCTACGAGCAGTACTTC. Its translation: CASSPQFSYEQYF.